This T cell receptor (beta chain) originates from a study of cytomegalovirus exposure and HLA in healthy donors. The study's findings and limits: Overall, approximately 150 TCR beta chains were annotated as cytomegalovirus-associated. Across donors, most TCRs were seen rarely, yet some public ones were widespread. An ancestry cluster, one associated with Asian ancestry, reportedly showed fewer N-insertions than the 666-donor mean in a later analysis.

Regarding this clone: Its antigen is unidentified.

PCR amplification relied on 60 Vbeta primers (plus 13 Jbeta primers). Clones were sequenced by immunoSEQ multiplex PCR, and TCRdb holds only the in-frame ones, with some missing. The sample lists roughly 92,000 clones; 80% were seen once. The length of the CDR3 is 17 residues. Germline-derived CDR1 and CDR2 are SGHAT and FQNNGV. V gave up 1 base and J gave up 3 bases; unmatched junction bases: 9. The donors comprised healthy bone marrow donors. The clonotype comes from a woman aged 45-60 years in good health and CMV-seropositive. The material sequenced was PBMCs. The chain employs TRBV11-2 and TRBJ2-1; 7 nucleotides match TRBD1. CDR3 sequence (DNA): TGTGCCAGCAGCTTAGGGGGAATGGGACAGATCTACAATGAGCAGTTCTTC. This sequence encodes CASSLGGMGQIYNEQFF.